These T cell receptor beta chains were read from a single sample in a study of tumor and adjacent non-tumor tissue in lung cancer. TCRdb passed the multiplex PCR reads through MiXCR, listing each CDR3 protein once. The sample lists tens of thousands of distinct CDR3 sequences; about 61% were seen once. The sample was distant non-tumor lung tissue. The source of these receptors is a man between 70 and 80 years old with non-small cell lung cancer. Each CDR3 is given with its conserved first and last residue. The order of the fields is D gene, V gene, J gene, clone size, CDR3 protein, CDR3 DNA. A D gene is named only where the DNA matches it firmly. Size is stated for part of the rows, as once, few or many counts, or as a class when the clone is expanded.

d_gene: -
v_gene: TRBV28
j_gene: TRBJ2-2
abundance: once
CDR3aa: CASSFGGGRAEELFF
CDR3nt: TGTGCCAGTAGTTTTGGAGGGGGTCGCGCCGAGGAGCTGTTTTTT

d_gene: TRBD2
v_gene: TRBV20-1
j_gene: TRBJ2-3
abundance: few
CDR3aa: CSTFSGGDLTDTQYF
CDR3nt: TGCAGTACTTTCAGCGGGGGGGACCTCACAGATACGCAGTATTTT

d_gene: -
v_gene: TRBV11-2
j_gene: TRBJ2-2
abundance: -
CDR3aa: CVSSPVELGRYVTGELFF
CDR3nt: TGTGTCAGCAGCCCCGTCGAGCTGGGGCGTTATGTCACCGGGGAGCTGTTTTTT

d_gene: -
v_gene: TRBV6-1
j_gene: TRBJ2-3
abundance: -
CDR3aa: CASSREVSNKPQYF
CDR3nt: TGTGCCAGCAGCAGGGAGGTGAGCAATAAGCCCCAGTATTTT

d_gene: TRBD2
v_gene: TRBV20-1
j_gene: TRBJ2-3
abundance: few
CDR3aa: CSASSWRLAGEDTQYF
CDR3nt: TGCAGTGCTAGTAGCTGGAGGCTAGCGGGAGAAGATACGCAGTATTTT

d_gene: TRBD2
v_gene: TRBV12-3/TRBV12-4
j_gene: TRBJ2-7
abundance: many
CDR3aa: CASRQTSGFGEQYF
CDR3nt: TGTGCCAGCAGACAGACTAGCGGGTTTGGCGAGCAGTACTTC

d_gene: TRBD2
v_gene: TRBV24-1
j_gene: TRBJ2-1
abundance: -
CDR3aa: CAISERGTSAYEQFF
CDR3nt: TGTGCCATCAGTGAACGCGGGACTAGCGCTTATGAGCAGTTCTTC

d_gene: -
v_gene: TRBV11-2
j_gene: TRBJ2-7
abundance: -
CDR3aa: CANSVNGGYEQYF
CDR3nt: TGTGCCAACAGCGTCAACGGCGGCTACGAGCAGTACTTC

d_gene: -
v_gene: TRBV11-2
j_gene: TRBJ1-1
abundance: -
CDR3aa: CASGLASRLKNTEVIF
CDR3nt: TGTGCCAGCGGCTTAGCCAGCCGGCTGAAGAACACTGAAGTTATCTTT

d_gene: -
v_gene: TRBV29-1
j_gene: TRBJ2-5
abundance: -
CDR3aa: CSVALRGMGETQYF
CDR3nt: TGTAGCGTTGCGCTACGGGGGATGGGGGAGACCCAGTACTTC

d_gene: -
v_gene: TRBV6-5
j_gene: TRBJ2-1
abundance: -
CDR3aa: CASSQDGSSYNEQFF
CDR3nt: TGTGCCAGCAGTCAGGACGGAAGCTCCTACAATGAGCAGTTCTTC

d_gene: -
v_gene: TRBV28
j_gene: TRBJ2-3
abundance: -
CDR3aa: CASNIRGSRTDTQYF
CDR3nt: TGTGCCAGCAACATACGGGGGTCCCGCACAGATACGCAGTATTTT

d_gene: -
v_gene: TRBV11-1
j_gene: TRBJ2-5
abundance: -
CDR3aa: CASTRGDPQGTQCF
CDR3nt: TGTGCCAGCACCCGGGGTGATCCGCAAGGGACCCAGTGCTTC

d_gene: TRBD1
v_gene: TRBV11-2
j_gene: TRBJ2-3
abundance: few
CDR3aa: CVSSSTGSPTDTQYF
CDR3nt: TGTGTCAGCAGTTCGACAGGGTCCCCCACAGATACGCAGTATTTT

d_gene: -
v_gene: TRBV6-1
j_gene: TRBJ2-6
abundance: many
CDR3aa: CASMGAVTSGANVLTF
CDR3nt: TGTGCCAGCATGGGGGCCGTGACCTCCGGGGCCAACGTCCTGACTTTC

d_gene: -
v_gene: TRBV11-2
j_gene: TRBJ2-7
abundance: many
CDR3aa: CASSLGAGAKSYEQYF
CDR3nt: TGTGCCAGCAGCTTAGGGGCAGGGGCCAAATCCTACGAGCAGTACTTC

d_gene: TRBD2
v_gene: TRBV2
j_gene: TRBJ2-3
abundance: many
CDR3aa: CASSERGLVVQYF
CDR3nt: TGTGCCAGCAGTGAAAGGGGACTAGTCGTACAGTATTTT

d_gene: -
v_gene: TRBV30
j_gene: TRBJ1-2
abundance: -
CDR3aa: CAWSRNTANYGYTF
CDR3nt: TGTGCCTGGAGTAGGAATACTGCTAACTATGGCTACACCTTC

d_gene: -
v_gene: TRBV4-2
j_gene: TRBJ2-4
abundance: many
CDR3aa: CASSHSTGNEGIQYF
CDR3nt: TGTGCCAGCAGCCATTCTACAGGGAATGAGGGCATTCAGTACTTC

d_gene: -
v_gene: TRBV6-2/TRBV6-3
j_gene: TRBJ1-1
abundance: -
CDR3aa: CASNYKGANTEAFF
CDR3nt: TGTGCTAGCAATTACAAGGGCGCGAACACTGAAGCTTTCTTT

d_gene: TRBD1
v_gene: TRBV28
j_gene: TRBJ1-5
abundance: many
CDR3aa: CASSARQGTLNQPQHF
CDR3nt: TGTGCCAGCAGCGCCAGACAGGGCACTCTCAATCAGCCCCAGCATTTT